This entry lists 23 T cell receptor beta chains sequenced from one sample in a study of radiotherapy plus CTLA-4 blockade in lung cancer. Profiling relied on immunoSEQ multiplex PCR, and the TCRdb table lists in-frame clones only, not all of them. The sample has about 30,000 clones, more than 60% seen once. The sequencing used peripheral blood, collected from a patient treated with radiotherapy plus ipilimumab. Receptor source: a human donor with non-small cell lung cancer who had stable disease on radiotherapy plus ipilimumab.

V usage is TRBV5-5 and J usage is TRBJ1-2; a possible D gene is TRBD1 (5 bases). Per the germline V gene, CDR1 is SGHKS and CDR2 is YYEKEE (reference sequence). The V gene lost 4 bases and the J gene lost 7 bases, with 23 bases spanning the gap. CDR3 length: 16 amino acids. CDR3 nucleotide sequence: TGTGCCAGCAGCCTCGCGTGGGGGAGAATGGTAGGTGGCTACACCTTC. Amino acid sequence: CASSLAWGRMVGGYTF.

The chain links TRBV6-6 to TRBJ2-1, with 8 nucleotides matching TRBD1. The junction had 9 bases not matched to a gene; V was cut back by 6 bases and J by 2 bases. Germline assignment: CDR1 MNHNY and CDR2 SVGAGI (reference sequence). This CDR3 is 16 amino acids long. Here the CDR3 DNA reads TGTGCCAGCAGCCCCCGGGACAGGACGACCTACAATGAGCAGTTCTTC. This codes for CASSPRDRTTYNEQFF.

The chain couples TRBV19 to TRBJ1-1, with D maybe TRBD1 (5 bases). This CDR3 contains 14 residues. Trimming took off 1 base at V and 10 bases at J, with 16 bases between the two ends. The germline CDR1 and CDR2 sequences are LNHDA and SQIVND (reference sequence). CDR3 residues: CASSIGSDTRIAFF. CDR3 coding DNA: TGTGCCAGTAGTATAGGTTCGGACACACGAATAGCTTTCTTT.

CDR3 coding DNA: TGTGCCAGCAGCTCGGGACAGGGCGACACCGGGGAGCTGTTTTTT. Its protein product is CASSSGQGDTGELFF. This rearrangement joins TRBV6-4 to TRBJ2-2; 9 nucleotides match TRBD1. Unmatched junction bases numbered 5, after V lost 6 bases and J lost 3 bases. The CDR3 length is 15 residues. Germline CDR1 is MRHNA and CDR2 is SNTAGT.

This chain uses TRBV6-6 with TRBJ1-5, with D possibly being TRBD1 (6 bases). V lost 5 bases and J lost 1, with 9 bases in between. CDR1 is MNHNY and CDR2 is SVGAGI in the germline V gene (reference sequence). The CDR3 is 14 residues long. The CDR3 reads CASSGQNSNQPQHF. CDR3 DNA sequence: TGTGCCAGCAGTGGACAGAACAGCAATCAGCCCCAGCATTTT.

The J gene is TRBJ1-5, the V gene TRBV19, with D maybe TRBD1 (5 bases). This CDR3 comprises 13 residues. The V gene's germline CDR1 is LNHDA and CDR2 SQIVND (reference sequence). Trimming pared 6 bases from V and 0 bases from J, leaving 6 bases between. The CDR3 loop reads CASRDNSNQPQHF. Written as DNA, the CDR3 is TGTGCCAGTAGGGACAATAGCAATCAGCCCCAGCATTTT.

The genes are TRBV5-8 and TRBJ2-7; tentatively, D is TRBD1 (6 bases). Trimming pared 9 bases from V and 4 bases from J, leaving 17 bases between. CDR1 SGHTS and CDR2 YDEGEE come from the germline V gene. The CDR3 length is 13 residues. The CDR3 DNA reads TGTGCCACCACCCGGGACACGAGTTACGAGCAGTACTTC. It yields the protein CATTRDTSYEQYF.

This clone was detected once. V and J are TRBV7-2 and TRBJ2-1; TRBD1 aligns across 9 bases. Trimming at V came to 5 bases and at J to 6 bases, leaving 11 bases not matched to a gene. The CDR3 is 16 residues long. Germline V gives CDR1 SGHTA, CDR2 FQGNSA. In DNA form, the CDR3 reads TGTGCCAGCAGCCACCTGGGCGGGACAGGGTCCAATGAGCAGTTCTTC. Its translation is CASSHLGGTGSNEQFF.

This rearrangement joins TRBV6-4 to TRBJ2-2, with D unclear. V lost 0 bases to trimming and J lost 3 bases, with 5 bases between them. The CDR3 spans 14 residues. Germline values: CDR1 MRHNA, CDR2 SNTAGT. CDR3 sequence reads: CASSDSQDTGELFF. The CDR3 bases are TGTGCCAGCAGTGACTCGCAAGACACCGGGGAGCTGTTTTTT.

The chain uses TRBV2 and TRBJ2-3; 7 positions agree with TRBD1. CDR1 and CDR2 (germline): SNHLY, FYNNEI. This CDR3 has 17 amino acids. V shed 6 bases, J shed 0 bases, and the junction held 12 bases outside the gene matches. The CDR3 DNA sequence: TGTGCCAGCAGGGATGGATCCGGGACAGAGAGCACAGATACGCAGTATTTT. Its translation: CASRDGSGTESTDTQYF.

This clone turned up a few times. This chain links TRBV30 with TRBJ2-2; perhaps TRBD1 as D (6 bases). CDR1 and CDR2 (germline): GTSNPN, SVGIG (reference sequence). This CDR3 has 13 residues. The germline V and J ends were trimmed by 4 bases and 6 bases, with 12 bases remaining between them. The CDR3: CAWTGALAGELFF. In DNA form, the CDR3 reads TGTGCCTGGACAGGGGCTCTAGCCGGGGAGCTGTTTTTT. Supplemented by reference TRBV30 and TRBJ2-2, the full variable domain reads SQTIHQWPATLVQPVGSPLSLECTVEGTSNPNLYWYRQAAGRGLQLLFYSVGIGQISSEVPQNLSASRPQDRQFILSSKKLLLSDSGFYLCAWTGALAGELFFGEGSRLTVL.

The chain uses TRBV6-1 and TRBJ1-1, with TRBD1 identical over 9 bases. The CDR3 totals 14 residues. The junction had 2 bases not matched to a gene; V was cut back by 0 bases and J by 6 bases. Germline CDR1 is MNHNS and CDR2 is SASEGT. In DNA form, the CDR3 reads TGTGCCAGCAGTGAAGCGGGGACAGGGTCTGAAGCTTTCTTT. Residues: CASSEAGTGSEAFF.

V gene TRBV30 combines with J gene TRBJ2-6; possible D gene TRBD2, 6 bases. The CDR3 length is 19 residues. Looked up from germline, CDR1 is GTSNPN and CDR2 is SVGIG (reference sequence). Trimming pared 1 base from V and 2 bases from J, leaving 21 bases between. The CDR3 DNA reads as TGTGCCTGGAGTGACGACCGGGACTCTGCCTTTGCTGGGGCCAACGTCCTGACTTTC. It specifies CAWSDDRDSAFAGANVLTF. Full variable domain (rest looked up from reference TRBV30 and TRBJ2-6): SQTIHQWPATLVQPVGSPLSLECTVEGTSNPNLYWYRQAAGRGLQLLFYSVGIGQISSEVPQNLSASRPQDRQFILSSKKLLLSDSGFYLCAWSDDRDSAFAGANVLTFGAGSRLTVL.

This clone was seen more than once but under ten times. The CDR3 here is CASPGQGEVSGELFF. The CDR3 DNA is TGTGCCAGTCCCGGACAGGGGGAGGTGTCCGGGGAGCTGTTTTTT. The chain employs TRBV6-5 and TRBJ2-2; TRBD1 agrees at 10 bases. The CDR3 is 15 amino acids. The germline V gene encodes CDR1 MNHEY and CDR2 SVGAGI. The junction had 10 bases not matched to a gene; V was cut back by 9 bases and J by 6 bases.

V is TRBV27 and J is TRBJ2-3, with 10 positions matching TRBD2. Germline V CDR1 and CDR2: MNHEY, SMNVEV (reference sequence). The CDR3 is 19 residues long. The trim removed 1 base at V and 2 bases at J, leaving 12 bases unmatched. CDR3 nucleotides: TGTGCCAGCAGTTTATACTCGAGCGGGGGGGCCCTCTACACAGATACGCAGTATTTT. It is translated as CASSLYSSGGALYTDTQYF.

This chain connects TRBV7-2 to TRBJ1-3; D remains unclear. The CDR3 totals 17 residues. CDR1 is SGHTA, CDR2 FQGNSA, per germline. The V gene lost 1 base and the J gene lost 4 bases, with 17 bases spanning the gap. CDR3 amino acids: CASSLVGVLPSGNTIYF. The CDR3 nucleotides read TGTGCCAGCAGCTTAGTTGGAGTATTGCCCTCCGGAAACACCATATATTTT.

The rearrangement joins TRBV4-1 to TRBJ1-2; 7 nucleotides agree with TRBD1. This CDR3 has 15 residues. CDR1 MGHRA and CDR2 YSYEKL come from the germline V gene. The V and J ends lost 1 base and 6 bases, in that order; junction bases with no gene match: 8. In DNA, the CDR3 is TGCGCCAGCAGCCAAGGTCTTACAGGGGCGGATGGCTACACCTTC. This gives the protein CASSQGLTGADGYTF.

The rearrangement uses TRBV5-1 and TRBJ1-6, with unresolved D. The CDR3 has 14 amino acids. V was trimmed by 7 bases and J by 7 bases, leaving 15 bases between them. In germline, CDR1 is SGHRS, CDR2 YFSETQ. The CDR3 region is CASAIGVGNSPLHF. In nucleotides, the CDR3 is TGCGCCAGCGCCATCGGGGTGGGCAATTCACCCCTCCACTTT.

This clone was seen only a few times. CDR3 sequence (DNA): TGTGCCAGCAGCGGCCGGGATCCAGAGACCCAGTACTTC. The encoded protein is CASSGRDPETQYF. The chain is built from TRBV5-4 and TRBJ2-5, with D possibly matching TRBD2 (5 bases). Germline V gives CDR1 SGHNT, CDR2 YYREEE (reference sequence). CDR3 length equals 13 residues. Trimming left V 4 bases short and J 4 bases short, with 11 bases between.

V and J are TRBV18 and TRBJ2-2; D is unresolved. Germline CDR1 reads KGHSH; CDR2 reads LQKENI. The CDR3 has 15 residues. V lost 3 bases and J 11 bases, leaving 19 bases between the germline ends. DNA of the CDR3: TGTGCCAGCTCACCGAACTCAATGACCCGCGGAGAGCTGTTTTTT. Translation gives CASSPNSMTRGELFF.

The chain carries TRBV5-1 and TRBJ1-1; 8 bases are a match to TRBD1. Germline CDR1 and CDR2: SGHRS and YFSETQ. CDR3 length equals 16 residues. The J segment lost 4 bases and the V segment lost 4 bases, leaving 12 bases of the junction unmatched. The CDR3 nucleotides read TGCGCCAGCAGCCCAGGACAGGGTTTTCTTCTCACTGAAGCTTTCTTT. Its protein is CASSPGQGFLLTEAFF.

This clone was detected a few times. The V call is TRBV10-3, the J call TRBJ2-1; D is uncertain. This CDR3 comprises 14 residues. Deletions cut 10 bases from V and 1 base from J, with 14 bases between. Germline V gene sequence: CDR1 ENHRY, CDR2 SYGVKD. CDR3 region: CATVSAVSYNEQFF. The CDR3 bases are TGTGCCACCGTGTCGGCAGTATCCTACAATGAGCAGTTCTTC.

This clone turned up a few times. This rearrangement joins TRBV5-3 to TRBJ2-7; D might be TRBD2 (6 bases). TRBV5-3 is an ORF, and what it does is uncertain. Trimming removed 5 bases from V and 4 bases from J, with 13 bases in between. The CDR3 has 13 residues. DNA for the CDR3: TGTGCCAGAAGTCGTAGGAGGGGTTACGAGCAGTACGTC. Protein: CARSRRRGYEQYV.